Here is one TCR beta chain with its context. What it binds is not known. RNA transcripts gave rise to amplified TCR beta CDR3 regions. During a first-round RT-PCR of the TCR CDR3, the HTBI primer set was used. TCRdb redid the calling of the multiplex PCR reads with MiXCR, one entry per CDR3 protein. This table holds 450,000 to 500,000 distinct CDR3 sequences, 20% to 25% found once. Germline V gene data show CDR1 as LNHDA and CDR2 as SQIVND (reference sequence). The CDR3 runs to 14 residues. V shed 4 bases, J shed 5 bases, and the junction held 4 bases outside the gene matches. This specimen comes from a study of T cells in Graves' hyperthyroidism and ophthalmopathy. Study background: Peripheral blood draws took place at initial diagnosis, ahead of any treatment. Whole-study results and caveats: Within blood appeared most thyroid clonotypes that had expanded above 0.001.

Patients with ophthalmopathy all had a Clinical Activity Score of at least 3, a NOSPECS grade of at least 4 and duration under 3 months. About 10 ml of fresh peripheral blood supplied the PBMCs. The chain employs TRBV19 and TRBJ2-5; 10 bases map to TRBD2. This receptor was obtained from a woman in her seventies with Graves' ophthalmopathy. Sequences were obtained from blood. The CDR3 bases are TGTGCCAGTAGTAGTAGCGGGGGGAGGGAGACCCAGTACTTC. Its translation: CASSSSGGRETQYF. Full variable domain (rest looked up from reference TRBV19 and TRBJ2-5): DGGITQSPKYLFRKEGQNVTLSCEQNLNHDAMYWYRQDPGQGLRLIYYSQIVNDFQKGDIAEGYSVSREKKESFPLTVTSAQKNPTAFYLCASSSSGGRETQYFGPGTRLLVL.